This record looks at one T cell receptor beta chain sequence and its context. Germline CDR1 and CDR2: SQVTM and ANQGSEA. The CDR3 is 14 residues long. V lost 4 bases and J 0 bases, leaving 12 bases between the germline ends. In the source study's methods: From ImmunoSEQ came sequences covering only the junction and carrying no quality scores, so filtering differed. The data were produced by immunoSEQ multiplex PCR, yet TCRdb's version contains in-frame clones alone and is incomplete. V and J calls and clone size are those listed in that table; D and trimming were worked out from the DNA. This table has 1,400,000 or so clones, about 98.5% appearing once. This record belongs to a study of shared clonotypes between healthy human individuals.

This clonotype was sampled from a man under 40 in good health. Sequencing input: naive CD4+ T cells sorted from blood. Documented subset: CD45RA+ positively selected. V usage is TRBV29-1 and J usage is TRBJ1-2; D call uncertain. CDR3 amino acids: CSVVGTASNYGYTF. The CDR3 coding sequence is TGCAGCGTTGTAGGAACAGCCTCTAACTATGGCTACACCTTC.